This paragraph covers one T cell receptor (beta chain) sequence. Its antigen is still unknown. One entry per CDR3 protein results from TCRdb running MiXCR on the PCR reads. The table shows 400,000 to 600,000 distinct CDR3 sequences, with about a quarter occurring only once. These data belong to a study of molecular identifiers for immune sequencing clone quantification. Study findings and constraints: In naive cells, under 1% of molecules belonged to clones above 20 RNA copies, against over 98% in effector cells.

V lost 2 bases and J 2 bases, leaving 7 bases between the germline ends. The CDR3 is made up of 13 amino acids. Germline CDR1 is SNHLY and CDR2 is FYNNEI. Sorting captured naive CD8 T cells as CD8+CD4-CCR7+CD45RA+. This rearrangement joins TRBV2 to TRBJ2-7; D gene unclear. Sequencing used naive CD8+ T cells from blood, with Jurkat cell RNA spiked in. Subset noted: FACS-sorted CD8+CD4-CCR7+CD45RA+ naive T cells. The source of this sequence is a human donor in good health. Some libraries in this study had Jurkat cell RNA spiked in. The CDR3 here is CASSEYIAYEQYF. CDR3 nucleotides: TGTGCCAGCAGTGAATACATAGCCTACGAGCAGTACTTC. Full variable domain (rest looked up from reference TRBV2 and TRBJ2-7): EPEVTQTPSHQVTQMGQEVILRCVPISNHLYFYWYRQILGQKVEFLVSFYNNEISEKSEIFDDQFSVERPDGSNFTLKIRSTKLEDSAMYFCASSEYIAYEQYFGPGTRLTVT.